A selection of T cell receptor beta chains follows, all from one sample in a study of identical twins. TCRdb reprocessed the 5' RACE reads via MiXCR and lists one record per CDR3 protein. Of 400,000 to 600,000 distinct CDR3 sequences detected, about 20% appear once; the ten largest clones hold 0.45% to 0.5%. These data also formed part of another study, on yellow fever vaccine responses in identical twins.

What was sequenced was CD4+ T cells sorted from blood. Source of these receptors: a woman between 18 and 30 years old in good health. The CDR3 runs from the conserved cysteine through the conserved F or W. A D gene is named only where the DNA matches it firmly. Where a row states a size, it is once, few, many or the class of an expanded clone; other rows omit it.

V	size	J	D	DNA	CDR3
TRBV6-6	few	TRBJ2-1	TRBD2	TGTGCCTCCCGGGGAGGGCCTTACAATGAGCAGTTCTTC	CASRGGPYNEQFF
TRBV7-9	.	TRBJ2-3	TRBD2	TGTGCCAGCAGCTTTAGCGGGGGGGCAGCTGATACGCAGTATTTT	CASSFSGGAADTQYF
TRBV7-2	few	TRBJ2-1	.	TGTGCCAGCAGCTTAGATGCGGTCTTGAATGAGCAGTTCTTC	CASSLDAVLNEQFF
TRBV5-1	.	TRBJ1-1	TRBD1	TGCGCCAGCAGCAAAGAAGGACAGGGGAACACTGAAGCTTTCTTT	CASSKEGQGNTEAFF
TRBV28	.	TRBJ1-3	.	TGTGCCAGCAATATCGGGACTTCAACCTCTGGAAACACCATATATTTT	CASNIGTSTSGNTIYF
TRBV18	.	TRBJ1-2	TRBD1	TGTGCCAGCTCACCCCCCCCTGGACAGGGGCCTTCATCCTATGGCTACACCTTC	CASSPPPGQGPSSYGYTF
TRBV2	.	TRBJ2-3	.	TGTGCCAGCAGCGCTCAGAAAATTCAGACAGATACGCAGTATTTT	CASSAQKIQTDTQYF
TRBV7-6	.	TRBJ2-7	.	TGTGCCTCTTCCGGGGGCGGTTACGAGCAGTACTTC	CASSGGGYEQYF
TRBV4-2	.	TRBJ2-3	.	TGTGCCAGCAGCCAAGAGGGTAGCTGGGTAGATACGCAGTATTTT	CASSQEGSWVDTQYF
TRBV6-1	few	TRBJ2-1	TRBD1	TGTGCCAGCAGAGAGGGACAGGGGGTCTACAATGAGCAGTTCTTC	CASREGQGVYNEQFF
TRBV29-1	.	TRBJ2-1	.	TGCAGCGTTGGGGTTGGCGGTGCTGAGCAGTTCTTC	CSVGVGGAEQFF
TRBV12-3/TRBV12-4	.	TRBJ2-1	.	TGTGCCAGCATGGCAAGGTCCTACAATGAGCAGTTCTTC	CASMARSYNEQFF
TRBV20-1	few	TRBJ2-5	TRBD1	TGCAGTGCTAGAGATTTTATAGGGACAGGAGGACCCGCGGAGACCCAGTACTTC	CSARDFIGTGGPAETQYF
TRBV7-3	.	TRBJ2-1	.	TGTGCCAGCAGCTTGGACGTAACCTACAATGAGCAGTTCTTC	CASSLDVTYNEQFF
TRBV28	once	TRBJ2-6	.	TGTGCCAGCAGGTCCGATGGGGCCAACGTCCTGACTTTC	CASRSDGANVLTF
TRBV24-1	few	TRBJ2-3	TRBD1	TGTGCCACCAGTGGGACAGGGGAGGCAGATACGCAGTATTTT	CATSGTGEADTQYF
TRBV10-3	many	TRBJ2-2	.	TGTGCCACCGGGGGAACGAACACCGGGGAGCTGTTTTTT	CATGGTNTGELFF
TRBV24-1	.	TRBJ2-3	.	TGTGCCACCAGTGATTTGGGGGACGTCAACCGTATTGATACGCAGTATTTT	CATSDLGDVNRIDTQYF
TRBV27	.	TRBJ2-3	.	TGTGCCAGCAGGCCGGGCCTCTACACAGATACGCAGTATTTT	CASRPGLYTDTQYF
TRBV29-1	many	TRBJ2-1	TRBD1	TGCAGCGTTGGGACGGGACAGGTTTCAAATGAGCAGTTCTTC	CSVGTGQVSNEQFF
TRBV12-3/TRBV12-4	.	TRBJ1-4	.	TGTGCCACCCGCCGGGGGGGGCTAGGTAATGAAAAACTGTTTTTT	CATRRGGLGNEKLFF
TRBV11-2	few	TRBJ1-6	.	TGTGCCAGCAGCTCATATCTCCGGCACGATAATTCACCCCTCCACTTT	CASSSYLRHDNSPLHF
TRBV7-8	.	TRBJ1-1	.	TGTGCCAGCAGCCCTTTACAGGGAGGCACTGAAGCTTTCTTT	CASSPLQGGTEAFF
TRBV5-1	few	TRBJ2-1	.	TGCGCCAGCAGCCCGGATTCTACCTTTGTCTGGGAGCAGTTCTTC	CASSPDSTFVWEQFF
TRBV3-1	.	TRBJ2-1	TRBD2	TGTGCCAGCAGCCTGCTAGCGGGGGAAGGCAATGAGCAGTTCTTC	CASSLLAGEGNEQFF
TRBV27	few	TRBJ2-3	.	TGTGCCAGCAGTTTGCCAGGGGCCCCCTCAGATACGCAGTATTTT	CASSLPGAPSDTQYF
TRBV28	few	TRBJ2-1	.	TGTGCCAGCAGTTTATCTTCAACGAGGGTCAATGAGCAGTTCTTC	CASSLSSTRVNEQFF
TRBV5-1	.	TRBJ2-2	.	TGCGCCAGTAACCAGGCGAGCACCGGGGAGCTGTTTTTT	CASNQASTGELFF
TRBV24-1	.	TRBJ2-3	.	TGTGCCACCAGTGATTTGCAGGTGCAGTATTTT	CATSDLQVQYF
TRBV7-9	few	TRBJ1-4	TRBD1	TGTGCCAGCAGCTTGACCGGGACAGGGGTTATTAATGAAAAACTGTTTTTT	CASSLTGTGVINEKLFF
TRBV3-1	few	TRBJ2-7	TRBD2	TGTGCCAGCAGCCAATTTACTAGCGGGGTCTCCTACGAGCAGTACTTC	CASSQFTSGVSYEQYF
TRBV7-3	few	TRBJ2-3	.	TGTGCCAGCAGCCCAAACCAGGGAAAGGGCACAGATACGCAGTATTTT	CASSPNQGKGTDTQYF
TRBV2	.	TRBJ2-5	TRBD2	TGTGCCAGCAGTTTACTAGCGGGGGGAGTGGAGACCCAGTACTTC	CASSLLAGGVETQYF
TRBV7-8	many	TRBJ2-5	.	TGTGCCAGCAGCTTAGGGTTCCAAGGGTGGGAGACCCAGTACTTC	CASSLGFQGWETQYF
TRBV24-1	few	TRBJ2-1	TRBD2	TGTGCCACCAGTGATCGACTAGCGGGGGGAAGCTACAATGAGCAGTTCTTC	CATSDRLAGGSYNEQFF
TRBV11-2	few	TRBJ2-1	TRBD1	TGTGCCAGCAGGGATCGAGAGACAGGGGGCTATGAGCAGTTCTTC	CASRDRETGGYEQFF
TRBV4-1	few	TRBJ2-5	TRBD2	TGCGCCAGCAGCCAGAGCGGGAGTCTAGAGACCCAGTACTTC	CASSQSGSLETQYF